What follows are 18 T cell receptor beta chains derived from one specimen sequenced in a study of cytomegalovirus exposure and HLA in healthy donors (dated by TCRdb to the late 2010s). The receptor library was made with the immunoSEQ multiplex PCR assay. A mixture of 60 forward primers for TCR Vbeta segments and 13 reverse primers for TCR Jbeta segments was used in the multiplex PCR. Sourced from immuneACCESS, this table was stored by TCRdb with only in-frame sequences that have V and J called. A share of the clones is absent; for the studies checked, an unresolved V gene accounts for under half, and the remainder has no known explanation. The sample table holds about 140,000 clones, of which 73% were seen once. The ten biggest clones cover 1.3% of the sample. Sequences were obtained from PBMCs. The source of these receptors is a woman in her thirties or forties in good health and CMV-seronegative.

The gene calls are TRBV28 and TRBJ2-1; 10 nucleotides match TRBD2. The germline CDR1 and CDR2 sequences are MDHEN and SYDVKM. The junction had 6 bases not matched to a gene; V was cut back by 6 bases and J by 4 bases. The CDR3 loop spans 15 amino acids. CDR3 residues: CASRSSGGEYNEQFF. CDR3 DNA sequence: TGTGCCAGCAGATCCAGCGGGGGGGAATACAATGAGCAGTTCTTC. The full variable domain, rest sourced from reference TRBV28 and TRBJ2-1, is DVKVTQSSRYLVKRTGEKVFLECVQDMDHENMFWYRQDPGLGLRLIYFSYDVKMKEKGDIPEGYSVSREKKERFSLILESASTNQTSMYLCASRSSGGEYNEQFFGPGTRLTVL.

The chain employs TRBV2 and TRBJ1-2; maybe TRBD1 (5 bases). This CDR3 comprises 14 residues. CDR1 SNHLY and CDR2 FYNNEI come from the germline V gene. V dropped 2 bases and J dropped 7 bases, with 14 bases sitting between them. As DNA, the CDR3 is TGTGCCAGCAGTGAAAGCAGGGAGGGACGTGGCTACACCTTC. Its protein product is CASSESREGRGYTF.

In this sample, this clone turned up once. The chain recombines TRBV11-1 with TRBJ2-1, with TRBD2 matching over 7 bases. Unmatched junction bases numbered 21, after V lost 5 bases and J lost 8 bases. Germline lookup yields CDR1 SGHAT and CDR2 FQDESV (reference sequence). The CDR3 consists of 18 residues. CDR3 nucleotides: TGTGCCAGCAGCCTCCCCACTCTAGCGGCGGCAGGGCTCGATGAGCAGTTCTTC. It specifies CASSLPTLAAAGLDEQFF.

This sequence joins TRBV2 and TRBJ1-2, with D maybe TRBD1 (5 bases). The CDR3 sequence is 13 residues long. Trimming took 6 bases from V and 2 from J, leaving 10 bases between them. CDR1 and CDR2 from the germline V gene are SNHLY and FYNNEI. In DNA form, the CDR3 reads TGTGCCAGCAGGGACACACCCAACTATGGCTACACCTTC. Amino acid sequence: CASRDTPNYGYTF. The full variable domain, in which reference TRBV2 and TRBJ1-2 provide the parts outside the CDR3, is EPEVTQTPSHQVTQMGQEVILRCVPISNHLYFYWYRQILGQKVEFLVSFYNNEISEKSEIFDDQFSVERPDGSNFTLKIRSTKLEDSAMYFCASRDTPNYGYTFGSGTRLTVV.

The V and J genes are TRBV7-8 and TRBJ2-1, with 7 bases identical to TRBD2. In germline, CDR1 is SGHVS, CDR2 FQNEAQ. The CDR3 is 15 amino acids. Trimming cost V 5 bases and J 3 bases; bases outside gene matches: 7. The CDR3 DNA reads TGTGCCAGCAGCCGGGGGGTAGCGGGCTACAATGAGCAGTTCTTC. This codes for CASSRGVAGYNEQFF.

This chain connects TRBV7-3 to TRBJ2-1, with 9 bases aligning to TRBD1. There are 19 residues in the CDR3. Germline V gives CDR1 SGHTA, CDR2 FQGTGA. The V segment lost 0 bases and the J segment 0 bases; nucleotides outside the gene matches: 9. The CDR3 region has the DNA TGTGCCAGCAGCTTAACGCCCGGGACAGGGTTTGGCTCCTACAATGAGCAGTTCTTC. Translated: CASSLTPGTGFGSYNEQFF.

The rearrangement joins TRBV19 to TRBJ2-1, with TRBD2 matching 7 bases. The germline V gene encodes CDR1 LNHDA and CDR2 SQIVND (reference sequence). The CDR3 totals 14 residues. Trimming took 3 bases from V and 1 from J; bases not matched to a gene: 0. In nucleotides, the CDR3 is TGTGCCAGTAGTATGGGGGGGTCCTACAATGAGCAGTTCTTC. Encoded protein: CASSMGGSYNEQFF.

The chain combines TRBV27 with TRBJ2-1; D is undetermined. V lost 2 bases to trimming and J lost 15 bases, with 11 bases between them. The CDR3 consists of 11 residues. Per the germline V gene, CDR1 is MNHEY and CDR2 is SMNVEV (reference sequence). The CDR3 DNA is TGTGCCAGCAGTTTAGCAGGCCGGCTGTTCTTC. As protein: CASSLAGRLFF.

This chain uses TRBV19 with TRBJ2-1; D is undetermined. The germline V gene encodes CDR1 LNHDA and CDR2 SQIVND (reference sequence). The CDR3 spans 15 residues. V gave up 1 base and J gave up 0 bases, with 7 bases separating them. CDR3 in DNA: TGTGCCAGTAGTATAGTGTCAGTCTCCTACAATGAGCAGTTCTTC. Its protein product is CASSIVSVSYNEQFF.

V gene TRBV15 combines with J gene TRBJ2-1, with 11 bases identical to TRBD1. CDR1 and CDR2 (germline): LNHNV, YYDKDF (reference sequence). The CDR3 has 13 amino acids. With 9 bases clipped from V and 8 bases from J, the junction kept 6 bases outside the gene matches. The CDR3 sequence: CATRRDRGDEQFF. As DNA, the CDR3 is TGTGCCACGCGACGGGACAGGGGGGATGAGCAGTTCTTC.

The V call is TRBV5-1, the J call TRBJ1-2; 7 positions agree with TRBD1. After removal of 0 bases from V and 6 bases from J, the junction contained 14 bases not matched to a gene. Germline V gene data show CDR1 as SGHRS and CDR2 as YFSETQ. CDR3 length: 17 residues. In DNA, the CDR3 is TGCGCCAGCAGCTTGGAAGGAGCAGAGGGGGCGCGTAATGGCTACACCTTC. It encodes CASSLEGAEGARNGYTF.

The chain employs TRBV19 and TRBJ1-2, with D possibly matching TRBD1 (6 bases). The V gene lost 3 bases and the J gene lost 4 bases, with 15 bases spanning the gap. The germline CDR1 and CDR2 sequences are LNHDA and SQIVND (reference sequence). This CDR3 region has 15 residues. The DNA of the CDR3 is TGTGCCAGTAGTATTCTACAGGGAAGTCTCTATGGCTACACCTTC. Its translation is CASSILQGSLYGYTF.

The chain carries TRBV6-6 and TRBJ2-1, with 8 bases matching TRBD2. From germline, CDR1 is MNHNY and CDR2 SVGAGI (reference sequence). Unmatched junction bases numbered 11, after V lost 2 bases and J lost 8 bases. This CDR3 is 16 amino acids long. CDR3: CASSYLGLEADHEQFF. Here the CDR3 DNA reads TGTGCCAGCAGTTACCTGGGACTAGAGGCCGATCATGAGCAGTTCTTC.

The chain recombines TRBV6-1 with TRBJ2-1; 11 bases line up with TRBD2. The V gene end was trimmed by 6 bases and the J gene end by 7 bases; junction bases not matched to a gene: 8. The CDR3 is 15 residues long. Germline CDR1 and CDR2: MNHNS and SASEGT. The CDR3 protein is CASSFSGGVQNEQFF. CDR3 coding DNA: TGTGCCAGCAGCTTTAGCGGGGGGGTACAAAATGAGCAGTTCTTC.

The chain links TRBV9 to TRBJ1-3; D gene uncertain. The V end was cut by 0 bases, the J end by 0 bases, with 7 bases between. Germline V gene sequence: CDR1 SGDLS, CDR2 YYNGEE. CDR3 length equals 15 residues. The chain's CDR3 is CASSVGVSSGNTIYF. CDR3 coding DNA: TGTGCCAGCAGCGTAGGTGTCTCCTCTGGAAACACCATATATTTT.

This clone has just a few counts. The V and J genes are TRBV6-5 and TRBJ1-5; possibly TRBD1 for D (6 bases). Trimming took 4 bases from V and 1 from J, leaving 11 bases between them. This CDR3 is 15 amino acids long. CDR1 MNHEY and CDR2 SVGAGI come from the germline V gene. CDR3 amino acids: CASSSTGSSNQPQHF. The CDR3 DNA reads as TGTGCCAGCAGTTCTACAGGGTCGAGCAATCAGCCCCAGCATTTT.

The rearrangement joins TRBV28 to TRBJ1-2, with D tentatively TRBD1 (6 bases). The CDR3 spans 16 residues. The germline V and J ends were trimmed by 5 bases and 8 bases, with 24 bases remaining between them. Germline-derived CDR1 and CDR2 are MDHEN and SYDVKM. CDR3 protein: CASSIPGHRISGGYTF. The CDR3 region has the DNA TGTGCCAGCAGTATCCCGGGACACAGGATTTCGGGCGGCTACACCTTC.

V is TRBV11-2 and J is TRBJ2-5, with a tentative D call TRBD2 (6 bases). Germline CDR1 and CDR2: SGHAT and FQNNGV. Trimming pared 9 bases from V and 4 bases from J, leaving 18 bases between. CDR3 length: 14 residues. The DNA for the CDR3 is TGTGCCAGTACCCAAGACGCGGGACGAGAGACCCAGTACTTC. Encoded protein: CASTQDAGRETQYF.